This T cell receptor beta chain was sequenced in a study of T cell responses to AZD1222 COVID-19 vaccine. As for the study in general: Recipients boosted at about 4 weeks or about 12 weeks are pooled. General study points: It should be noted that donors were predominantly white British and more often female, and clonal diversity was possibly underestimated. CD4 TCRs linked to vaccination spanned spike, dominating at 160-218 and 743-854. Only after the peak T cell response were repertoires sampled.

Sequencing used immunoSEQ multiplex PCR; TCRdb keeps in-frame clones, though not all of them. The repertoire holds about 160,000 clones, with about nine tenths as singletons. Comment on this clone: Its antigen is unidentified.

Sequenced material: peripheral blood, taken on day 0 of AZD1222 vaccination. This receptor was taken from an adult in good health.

This CDR3 is CASSWQMNTEAFF. For the CDR3, the DNA is TGTGCCAGCAGTTGGCAGATGAACACTGAAGCTTTCTTT. This chain links TRBV6-5 with TRBJ1-1; D call uncertain. This CDR3 contains 13 residues. The V gene's germline CDR1 is MNHEY and CDR2 SVGAGI. V lost 4 bases to trimming and J lost 0 bases, with 6 bases between them.